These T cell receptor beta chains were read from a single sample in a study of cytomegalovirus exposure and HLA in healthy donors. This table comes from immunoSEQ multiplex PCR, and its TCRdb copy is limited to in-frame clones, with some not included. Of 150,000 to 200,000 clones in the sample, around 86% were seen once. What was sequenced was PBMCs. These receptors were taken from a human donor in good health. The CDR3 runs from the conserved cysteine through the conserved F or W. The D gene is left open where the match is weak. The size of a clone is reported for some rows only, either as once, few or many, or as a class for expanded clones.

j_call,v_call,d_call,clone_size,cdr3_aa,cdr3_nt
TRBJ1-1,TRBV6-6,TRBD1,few,CAITQGAGTEAFF,TGTGCCATCACACAGGGGGCTGGCACTGAAGCTTTCTTT
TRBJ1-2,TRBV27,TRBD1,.,CASSYRQGKSANYGYTF,TGTGCCAGCAGTTACCGACAGGGGAAGAGTGCTAACTATGGCTACACCTTC
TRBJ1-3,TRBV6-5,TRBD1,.,CASSSPGQSGNTIYF,TGTGCCAGCAGTTCACCGGGACAGTCTGGAAACACCATATATTTT
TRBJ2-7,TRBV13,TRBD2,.,CASSPSGILEGPYSYEQYF,TGTGCCAGCAGCCCCAGCGGGATTCTTGAGGGACCGTACTCCTACGAGCAGTACTTC
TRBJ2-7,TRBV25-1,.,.,CASSESGVSYEQYF,TGTGCCAGCAGTGAATCAGGGGTGTCCTACGAGCAGTACTTC
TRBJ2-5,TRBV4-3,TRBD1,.,CASSQERQGLTQETQYF,TGCGCCAGCAGCCAAGAAAGACAGGGGCTGACGCAAGAGACCCAGTACTTC
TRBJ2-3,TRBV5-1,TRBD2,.,CASSLTSGDTQYF,TGCGCCAGCAGCTTGACTAGCGGGGATACGCAGTATTTT
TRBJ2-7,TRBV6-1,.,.,CASRRQTYEQYF,TGTGCCAGCAGACGACAGACTTACGAGCAGTACTTC
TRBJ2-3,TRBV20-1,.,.,CSDGDTDTQYF,TGCAGTGACGGGGACACAGATACGCAGTATTTT
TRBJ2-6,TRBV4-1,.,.,CASSPIGVRGTGANVLTF,TGCGCCAGCAGCCCCATTGGGGTCCGGGGAACTGGGGCCAACGTCCTGACTTTC
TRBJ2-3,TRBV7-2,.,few,CASSSSTDTQYF,TGTGCCAGCAGCTCTAGCACAGATACGCAGTATTTT
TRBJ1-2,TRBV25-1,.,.,CASSEFHRDYGYTF,TGTGCCAGCAGTGAATTCCACAGGGACTATGGCTACACCTTC
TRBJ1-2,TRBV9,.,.,CASSVGAVGSDGYTF,TGTGCCAGCAGCGTAGGTGCAGTTGGGAGTGATGGCTACACCTTC
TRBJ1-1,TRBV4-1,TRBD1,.,CASSQESQGSTEAFF,TGCGCCAGCAGCCAAGAGTCACAGGGGAGTACTGAAGCTTTCTTT
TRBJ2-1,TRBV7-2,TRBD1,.,CASSAGTGGYNEQFF,TGTGCCAGCAGCGCCGGGACAGGGGGCTACAATGAGCAGTTCTTC
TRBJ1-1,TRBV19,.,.,CASSTRTENTEAFF,TGTGCCAGTAGTACCAGGACAGAAAACACTGAAGCTTTCTTT
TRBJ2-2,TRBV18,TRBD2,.,CASSPLAGDTGELFF,TGTGCCAGCTCACCTTTAGCGGGGGACACCGGGGAGCTGTTTTTT
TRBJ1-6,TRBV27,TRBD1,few,CASSPDGQGGNSPLHF,TGTGCCAGCAGTCCTGACGGACAGGGAGGTAATTCACCCCTCCACTTT
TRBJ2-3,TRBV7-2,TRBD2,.,CASSLGGGSLIDTDTQYF,TGTGCCAGCAGCTTAGGCGGGGGGTCGTTAATTGACACAGATACGCAGTATTTT
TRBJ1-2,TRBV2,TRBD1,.,CASGEGGSPPLYGYTF,TGTGCCAGCGGAGAAGGGGGCTCCCCCCCTCTCTATGGCTACACCTTC
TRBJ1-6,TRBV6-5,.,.,CASSSRGISPLHF,TGTGCCAGCAGTTCTCGGGGTATCTCACCCCTCCACTTT
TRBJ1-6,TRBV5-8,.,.,CASSLRGVGNSPLHF,TGTGCCAGCAGCTTGCGGGGAGTAGGTAATTCACCCCTCCACTTT
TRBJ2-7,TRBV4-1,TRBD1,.,CASSGQGAAEQYF,TGCGCCAGCTCTGGACAGGGGGCGGCGGAGCAGTACTTC
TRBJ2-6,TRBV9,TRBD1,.,CASSADGTAKPSGANVLTF,TGTGCCAGCAGCGCAGACGGGACAGCCAAACCCTCTGGGGCCAACGTCCTGACTTTC
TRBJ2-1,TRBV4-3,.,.,CASSQVLGGYNEQFF,TGCGCCAGCAGCCAAGTGTTGGGGGGCTACAATGAGCAGTTCTTC
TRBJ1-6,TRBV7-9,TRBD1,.,CASSSGDRRSPLHF,TGTGCCAGCAGCTCCGGGGACAGGAGGTCACCCCTCCACTTT
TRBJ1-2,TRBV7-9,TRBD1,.,CASSSWTGLDYGYTF,TGTGCCAGCAGCTCCTGGACAGGGTTGGACTATGGCTACACCTTC
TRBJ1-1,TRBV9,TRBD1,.,CASSPGQGAGAFF,TGTGCCAGCAGTCCGGGACAGGGGGCAGGAGCTTTCTTT
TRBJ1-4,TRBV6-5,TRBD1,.,CASSYSGTGGEKLFF,TGTGCCAGCAGTTACTCCGGGACAGGGGGTGAAAAACTGTTTTTT
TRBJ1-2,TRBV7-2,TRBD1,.,CASSPMAGGYNGYTF,TGTGCCAGCAGCCCCATGGCAGGGGGGTATAATGGCTACACCTTC
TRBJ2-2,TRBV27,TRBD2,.,CASSRPRGDSFSGELFF,TGTGCCAGCAGTCGACCCCGGGGGGATAGCTTCAGCGGGGAGCTGTTTTTT
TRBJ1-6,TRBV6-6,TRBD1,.,CASSQRGQGNSPLHF,TGTGCCAGCAGCCAAAGGGGACAGGGCAATTCACCCCTCCACTTT
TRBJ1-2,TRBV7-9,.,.,CASSLGRDDGYTF,TGTGCCAGCAGCTTGGGCAGAGATGATGGCTACACCTTC
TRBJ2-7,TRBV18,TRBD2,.,CASSPAQAGGTYEQYF,TGTGCCAGCTCACCGGCTCAAGCGGGGGGAACCTACGAGCAGTACTTC
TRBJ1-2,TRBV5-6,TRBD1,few,CASSYVRTGALWGYTF,TGTGCCAGCAGCTATGTCCGGACAGGGGCCCTTTGGGGCTACACCTTC
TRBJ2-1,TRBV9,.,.,CASTNRNLPDYNEQFF,TGTGCCAGCACGAACAGAAACCTGCCAGACTACAATGAGCAGTTCTTC
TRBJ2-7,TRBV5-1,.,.,CASSTGRLYEQYF,TGCGCCAGCAGCACCGGGAGACTGTACGAGCAGTACTTC
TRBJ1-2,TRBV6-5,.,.,CASSYGRGSYGYTF,TGTGCCAGCAGTTACGGCAGGGGATCCTATGGCTACACCTTC
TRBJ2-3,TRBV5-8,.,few,CASSNRLNAGTDTQYF,TGTGCCAGCAGCAACCGACTGAATGCGGGCACAGATACGCAGTATTTT
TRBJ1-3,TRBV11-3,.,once,CASSPPRTVLSSGNTIYF,TGTGCCAGCAGCCCCCCCAGGACAGTGCTTAGCTCTGGAAACACCATATATTTT